This is a list of T cell receptor beta chains from one sample in a study of PD-1 blockade in classical Hodgkin lymphoma. Method: immunoSEQ multiplex PCR; TCRdb's copy keeps in-frame clones and lacks some. This repertoire shows 55,000 to 80,000 clones, approximately 89% found once; its top ten account for approximately 12%. The sequenced sample was peripheral blood mononuclear cells (PBMCs), obtained at baseline. These receptors all come from a human donor with classical Hodgkin lymphoma. The CDR3 runs from the conserved cysteine through the conserved F or W. A D gene is named only where the DNA matches it firmly. Size tells how often a clone was seen (once, few, many) or the class of an expanded clone, and some rows leave it out.

TRBV5-1,TRBD1,NA,TRBJ1-1,CASSWDRGGENTEAFF,TGCGCCAGCAGCTGGGACAGGGGTGGTGAGAACACTGAAGCTTTCTTT
TRBV4-3,NA,NA,TRBJ2-2,CASSQGRGANTGELFF,TGCGCCAGCAGCCAAGGCCGGGGGGCCAACACCGGGGAGCTGTTTTTT
TRBV6-4,NA,NA,TRBJ2-2,CASSDSWGAETGELFF,TGTGCCAGCAGTGACTCATGGGGGGCAGAGACCGGGGAGCTGTTTTTT
TRBV19,TRBD2,NA,TRBJ2-3,CASSVLAGVDTQYF,TGTGCCAGTAGTGTCCTAGCGGGGGTTGATACGCAGTATTTT
TRBV5-1,NA,NA,TRBJ2-1,CASSLGGAENEQFF,TGCGCCAGCAGCTTAGGGGGGGCGGAGAATGAGCAGTTCTTC
TRBV19,NA,NA,TRBJ1-3,CASSLPGTLGNTIYF,TGTGCCAGTAGTCTCCCCGGGACGCTTGGAAACACCATATATTTT
TRBV7-9,NA,once,TRBJ2-1,CASSFRGGGSYNEQFF,TGTGCCAGCAGCTTTAGGGGGGGCGGCTCCTACAATGAGCAGTTCTTC
TRBV19,TRBD1,NA,TRBJ2-7,CASSIGQGHEQYF,TGTGCCAGTAGTATCGGACAGGGCCACGAGCAGTACTTC
TRBV29-1,NA,few,TRBJ2-3,CSVVIPDTDTQYF,TGCAGCGTTGTGATACCTGACACAGATACGCAGTATTTT
TRBV20-1,NA,NA,TRBJ2-3,CSATHGDTQYF,TGCAGTGCTACCCATGGAGATACGCAGTATTTT